This T cell receptor (beta chain) appears in the sequencing data of a study of CD8 T cells in ankylosing spondylitis. Whole-study findings and limits: A TCR beta motif of 8 or 9 highly homologous variants appeared characteristic of ankylosing spondylitis blood.

The table lists this clonotype with a few counts. As yet, its antigen is unknown. TCRdb analysed the 5' RACE reads with MiXCR anew, one entry per CDR3 protein. Of about 480,000 distinct CDR3 sequences listed, 15% to 20% were seen once; the top ten hold under 1.2%. The source of this sequence is a male donor with ankylosing spondylitis. Material: blood, either unsorted or a sorted T cell fraction (not recorded which).

CDR3 in amino acids: CASSDRGRGEKLFF. CDR3 nucleotides: TGTGCCAGCAGCGACAGGGGGCGGGGAGAAAAACTGTTTTTT. The gene calls are TRBV6-1 and TRBJ1-4; TRBD1 matches at 10 bases. Germline V CDR1 and CDR2: MNHNS, SASEGT. The CDR3 is 14 residues long. Unmatched junction bases numbered 6, after V lost 6 bases and J lost 8 bases.